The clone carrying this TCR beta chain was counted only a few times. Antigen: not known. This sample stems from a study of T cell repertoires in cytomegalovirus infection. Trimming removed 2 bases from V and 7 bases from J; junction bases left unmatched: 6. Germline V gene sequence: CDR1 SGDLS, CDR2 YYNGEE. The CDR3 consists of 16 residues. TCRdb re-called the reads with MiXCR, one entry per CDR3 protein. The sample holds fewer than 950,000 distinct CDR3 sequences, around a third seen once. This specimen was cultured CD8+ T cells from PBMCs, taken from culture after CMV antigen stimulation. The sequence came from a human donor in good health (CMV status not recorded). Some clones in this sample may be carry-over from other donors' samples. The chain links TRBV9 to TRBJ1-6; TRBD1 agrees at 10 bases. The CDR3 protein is CASSVSRDRGNSPLHF. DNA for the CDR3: TGTGCCAGCAGCGTTAGCCGGGACAGGGGAAATTCACCCCTCCACTTT.